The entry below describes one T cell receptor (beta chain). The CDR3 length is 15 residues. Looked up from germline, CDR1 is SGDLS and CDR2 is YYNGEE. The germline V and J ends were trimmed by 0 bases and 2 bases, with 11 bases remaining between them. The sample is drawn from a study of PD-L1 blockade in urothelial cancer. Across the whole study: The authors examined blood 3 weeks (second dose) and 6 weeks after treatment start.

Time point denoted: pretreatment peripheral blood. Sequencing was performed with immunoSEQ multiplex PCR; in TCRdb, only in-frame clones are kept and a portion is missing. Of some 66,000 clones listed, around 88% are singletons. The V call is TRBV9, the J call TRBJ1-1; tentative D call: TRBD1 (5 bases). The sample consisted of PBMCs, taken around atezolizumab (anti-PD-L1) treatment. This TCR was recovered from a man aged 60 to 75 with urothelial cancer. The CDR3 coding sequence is TGTGCCAGCAGCGTAGCGGAGGGGCGCAACACTGAAGCTTTCTTT. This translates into CASSVAEGRNTEAFF.